The 9 T cell receptor beta chains below come from one sample, sequenced in a study of identical twins' blood T cells. In TCRdb, the 5' RACE reads were re-called with MiXCR into one record per CDR3 protein. The table includes around 380,000 distinct CDR3 sequences, roughly 28% detected once. The sequencing sample was made of PBMCs. The receptors originated from a woman aged 18-55 years in good health.

As regards this clonotype: This may stem from a read error, because a much larger clone lies one nucleotide away. The chain employs TRBV29-1 and TRBJ2-7, with TRBD1 as a possible D gene (6 bases). The germline V gene has CDR1 SQVTM and CDR2 ANQGSEA. Trimming removed 1 base from V and 5 bases from J, with 12 bases in between. This CDR3 is built from 13 residues. This CDR3 is CSVEVPTGHEQYF. The CDR3 nucleotides read TGCAGCGTTGAAGTTCCCACAGGGCACGAGCAGTACTTC.

The chain recombines TRBV7-3 with TRBJ2-1, with TRBD2 matching 10 bases. V trimming: 2 bases; J trimming: 7 bases; junction bases outside the gene matches: 11. Looked up from germline, CDR1 is SGHTA and CDR2 is FQGTGA. CDR3 length: 17 residues. The DNA for the CDR3 is TGTGCCAGCAGCTTATCAGGGTCTAGCGGGGGTGAAAATGAGCAGTTCTTC. Encoded protein: CASSLSGSSGGENEQFF.

The V gene is TRBV6-1, the J gene TRBJ2-4; D is ambiguous. Trimming shortened V by 4 bases and J by 3 bases, and 10 bases separated the two germline ends. CDR3 length equals 14 residues. Germline V gene sequence: CDR1 MNHNS, CDR2 SASEGT. CDR3 sequence reads: CASSGVPRKNIQYF. The DNA of the CDR3 is TGTGCCAGCAGTGGGGTGCCCCGCAAAAACATTCAGTACTTC.

To note about this clonotype: A read error may be the cause here, since a much bigger clone is one base away. This chain uses TRBV7-9 with TRBJ2-2; D ambiguous. The CDR3 extends over 15 amino acids. The germline V gene has CDR1 SEHNR and CDR2 FQNEAQ (reference sequence). V lost 4 bases and J 1 base, leaving 10 bases between the germline ends. The CDR3 coding sequence is TGTGCCAGCAGCTCACCAAATAGGAACACCGGGGAGCTGTTTTTT. It translates to CASSSPNRNTGELFF.

This clonotype has at least ten counts. J is TRBJ1-5 and V is TRBV20-1; D gene ambiguous. CDR3 length equals 14 residues. V was cut by 3 bases and J by 4 bases, with 13 bases left in between. The germline gives CDR1 DFQATT, CDR2 SNEGSKA (reference sequence). The CDR3, as DNA: TGCAGTGCTAGTTCCAGGAAAGATAATCAGCCCCAGCATTTT. Translated: CSASSRKDNQPQHF.

This clonotype was detected a few times. The chain joins TRBV11-2 to TRBJ1-1; D is perhaps TRBD1 (6 bases). The V end was cut by 11 bases, the J end by 4 bases, with 14 bases between. CDR1 and CDR2 (germline): SGHAT, FQNNGV. The CDR3 covers 12 residues. This chain's CDR3 is CADRGAGTEAFF. The CDR3, as DNA: TGTGCCGACCGGGGGGCCGGCACTGAAGCTTTCTTT.

The J gene is TRBJ1-6, the V gene TRBV10-3; the match to TRBD1 covers 8 bases. CDR1 is ENHRY and CDR2 is SYGVKD in the germline V gene. This CDR3 has 15 amino acids. Losses at the gene ends were 4 bases for V and 10 bases for J; bases not matched to a gene: 9. The CDR3 nucleotides read TGTGCCATCAGTGGGACCGGGACAGGTTGGTCACCCCTCCACTTT. It translates to CAISGTGTGWSPLHF.

As regards this clonotype: This may come from a read error, since a much larger clone is one base off. CDR3 in DNA: TGTGCCAGCAGTCAATACGGGGAGGTCGCGGCTTTCTTT. Protein: CASSQYGEVAAFF. The rearrangement uses TRBV27 and TRBJ1-1; D gene unclear. Deletions cut 5 bases from V and 11 bases from J, with 18 bases between. This CDR3 has 13 residues. From germline, CDR1 is MNHEY and CDR2 SMNVEV (reference sequence).

This clonotype has at least ten counts. The rearrangement joins TRBV5-1 to TRBJ1-1; tentatively, D is TRBD1 (6 bases). CDR3 length equals 15 residues. Germline CDR1 is SGHRS and CDR2 is YFSETQ. The V gene lost 1 base and the J gene lost 4 bases, with 14 bases spanning the gap. CDR3 DNA: TGCGCCAGCAGCTTGTTTGGGGGCGCGCCCACTGAAGCTTTCTTT. Translation gives CASSLFGGAPTEAFF.